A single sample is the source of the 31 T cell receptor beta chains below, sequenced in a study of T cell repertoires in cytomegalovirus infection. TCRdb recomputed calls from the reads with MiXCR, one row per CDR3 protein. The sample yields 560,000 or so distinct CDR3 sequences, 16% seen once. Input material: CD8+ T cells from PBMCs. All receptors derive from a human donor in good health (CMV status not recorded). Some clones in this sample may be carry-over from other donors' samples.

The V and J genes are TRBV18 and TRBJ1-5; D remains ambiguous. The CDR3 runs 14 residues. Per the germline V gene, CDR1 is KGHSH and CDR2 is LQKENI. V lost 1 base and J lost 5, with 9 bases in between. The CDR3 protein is CASSPLDGYQPQHF. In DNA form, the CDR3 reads TGTGCCAGCTCACCACTGGACGGGTATCAGCCCCAGCATTTT.

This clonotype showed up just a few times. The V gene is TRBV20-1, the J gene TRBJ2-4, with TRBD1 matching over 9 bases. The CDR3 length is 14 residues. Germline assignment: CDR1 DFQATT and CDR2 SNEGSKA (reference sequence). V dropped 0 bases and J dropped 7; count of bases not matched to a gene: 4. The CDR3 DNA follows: TGCAGTGCTAGAGACGGACAGGGGTCGAACATTCAGTACTTC. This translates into CSARDGQGSNIQYF.

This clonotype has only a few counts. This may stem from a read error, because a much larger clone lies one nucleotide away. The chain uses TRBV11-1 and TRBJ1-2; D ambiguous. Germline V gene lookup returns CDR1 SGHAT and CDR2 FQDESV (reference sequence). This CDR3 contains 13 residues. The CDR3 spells CAIPAPFNYVYTF. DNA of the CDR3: TGTGCCATCCCGGCACCCTTCAACTATGTCTACACCTTC.

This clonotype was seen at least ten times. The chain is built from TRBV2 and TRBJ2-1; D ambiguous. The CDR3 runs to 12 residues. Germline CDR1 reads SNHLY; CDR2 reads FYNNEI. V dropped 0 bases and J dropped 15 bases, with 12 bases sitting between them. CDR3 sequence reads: CASSEARQVPFF. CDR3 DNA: TGTGCCAGCAGTGAAGCGAGGCAGGTCCCGTTCTTC.

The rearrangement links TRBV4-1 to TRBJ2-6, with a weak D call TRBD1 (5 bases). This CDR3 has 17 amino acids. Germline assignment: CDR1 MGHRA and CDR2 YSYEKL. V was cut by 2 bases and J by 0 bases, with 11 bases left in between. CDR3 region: CASSQYRNLSGANVLTF. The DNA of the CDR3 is TGCGCCAGCAGCCAATACAGGAACCTCTCTGGGGCCAACGTCCTGACTTTC.

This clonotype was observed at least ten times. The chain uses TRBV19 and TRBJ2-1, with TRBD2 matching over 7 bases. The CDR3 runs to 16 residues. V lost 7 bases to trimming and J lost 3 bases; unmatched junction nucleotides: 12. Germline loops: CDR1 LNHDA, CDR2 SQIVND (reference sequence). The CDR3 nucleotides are TGTGCCAGTATACGTCACGGCGGGAGCCTCTACAATGAGCAGTTCTTC. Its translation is CASIRHGGSLYNEQFF.

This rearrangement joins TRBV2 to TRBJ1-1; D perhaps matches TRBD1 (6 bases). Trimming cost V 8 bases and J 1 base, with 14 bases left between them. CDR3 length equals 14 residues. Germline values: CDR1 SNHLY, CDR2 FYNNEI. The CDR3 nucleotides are TGTGCCAGCCTGGGACGAGGGGGGAACACTGAAGCTTTCTTT. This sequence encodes CASLGRGGNTEAFF. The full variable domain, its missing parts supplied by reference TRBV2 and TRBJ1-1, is EPEVTQTPSHQVTQMGQEVILRCVPISNHLYFYWYRQILGQKVEFLVSFYNNEISEKSEIFDDQFSVERPDGSNFTLKIRSTKLEDSAMYFCASLGRGGNTEAFFGQGTRLTVV.

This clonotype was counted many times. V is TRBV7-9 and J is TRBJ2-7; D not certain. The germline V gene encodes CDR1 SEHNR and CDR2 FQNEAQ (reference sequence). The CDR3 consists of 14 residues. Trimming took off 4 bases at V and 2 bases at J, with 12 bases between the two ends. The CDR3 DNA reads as TGTGCCAGCAGCTATTCATCCCCCACCTACGAGCAGTACTTC. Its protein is CASSYSSPTYEQYF.

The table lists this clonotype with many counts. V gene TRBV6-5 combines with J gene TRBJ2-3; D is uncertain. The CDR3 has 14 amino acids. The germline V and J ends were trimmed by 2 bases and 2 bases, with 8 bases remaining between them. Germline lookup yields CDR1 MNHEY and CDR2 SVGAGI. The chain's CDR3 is CASSYGIHTDTQYF. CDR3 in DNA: TGTGCCAGCAGTTACGGAATTCACACAGATACGCAGTATTTT.

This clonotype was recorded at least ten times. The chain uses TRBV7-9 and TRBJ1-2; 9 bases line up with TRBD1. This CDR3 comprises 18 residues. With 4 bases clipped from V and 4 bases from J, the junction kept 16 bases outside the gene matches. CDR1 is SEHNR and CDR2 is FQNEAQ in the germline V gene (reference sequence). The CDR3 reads CASSSQTPRLGQGYGYTF. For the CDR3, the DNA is TGTGCCAGCAGCTCACAAACACCTCGACTGGGACAGGGCTATGGCTACACCTTC.

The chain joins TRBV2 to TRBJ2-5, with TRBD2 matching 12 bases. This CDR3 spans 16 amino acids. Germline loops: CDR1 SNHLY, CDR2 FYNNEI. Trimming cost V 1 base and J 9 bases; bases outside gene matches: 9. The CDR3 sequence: CASSEGASGGALAQYF. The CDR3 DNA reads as TGTGCCAGCAGTGAAGGGGCTAGCGGGGGGGCATTGGCCCAGTACTTC. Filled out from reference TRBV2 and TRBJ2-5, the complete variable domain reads EPEVTQTPSHQVTQMGQEVILRCVPISNHLYFYWYRQILGQKVEFLVSFYNNEISEKSEIFDDQFSVERPDGSNFTLKIRSTKLEDSAMYFCASSEGASGGALAQYFGPGTRLLVL.

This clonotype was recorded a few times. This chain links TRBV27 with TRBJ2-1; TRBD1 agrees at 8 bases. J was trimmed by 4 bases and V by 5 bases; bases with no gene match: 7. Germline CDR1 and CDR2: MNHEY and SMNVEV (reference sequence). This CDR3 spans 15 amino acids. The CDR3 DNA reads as TGTGCCAGCAGTCCCCGGACAGGGATATACAATGAGCAGTTCTTC. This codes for CASSPRTGIYNEQFF.

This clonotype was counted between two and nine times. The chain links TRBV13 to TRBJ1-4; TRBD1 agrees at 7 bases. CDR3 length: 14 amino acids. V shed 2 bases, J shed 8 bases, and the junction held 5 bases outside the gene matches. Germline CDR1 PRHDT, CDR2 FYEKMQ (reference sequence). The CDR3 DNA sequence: TGTGCCAGCAGCTTAAATGGACAGGCGGAAAAACTGTTTTTT. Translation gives CASSLNGQAEKLFF.

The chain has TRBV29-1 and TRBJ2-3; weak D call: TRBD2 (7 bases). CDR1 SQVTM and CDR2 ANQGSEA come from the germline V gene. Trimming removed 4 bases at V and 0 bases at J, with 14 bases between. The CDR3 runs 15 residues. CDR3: CSVAGGGTSTDTQYF. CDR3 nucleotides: TGCAGCGTTGCGGGGGGCGGAACTAGCACAGATACGCAGTATTTT.

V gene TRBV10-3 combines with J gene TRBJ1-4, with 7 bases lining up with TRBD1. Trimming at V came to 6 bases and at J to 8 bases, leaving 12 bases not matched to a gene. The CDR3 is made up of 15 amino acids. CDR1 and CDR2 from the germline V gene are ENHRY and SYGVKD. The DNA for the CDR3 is TGTGCCATCAGACCCGGACAGGCCGTGGGCGAAAAACTGTTTTTT. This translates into CAIRPGQAVGEKLFF.

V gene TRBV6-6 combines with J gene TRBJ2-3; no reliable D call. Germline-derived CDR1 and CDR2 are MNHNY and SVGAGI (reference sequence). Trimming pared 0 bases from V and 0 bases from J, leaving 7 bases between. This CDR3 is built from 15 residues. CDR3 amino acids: CASSYSGLSTDTQYF. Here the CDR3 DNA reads TGTGCCAGCAGTTACTCGGGCTTGAGCACAGATACGCAGTATTTT.

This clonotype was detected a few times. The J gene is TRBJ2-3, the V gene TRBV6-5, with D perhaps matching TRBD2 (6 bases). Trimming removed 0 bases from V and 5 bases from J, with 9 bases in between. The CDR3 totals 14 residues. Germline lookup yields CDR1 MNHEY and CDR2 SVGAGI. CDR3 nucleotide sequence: TGTGCCAGCAGTTACTCGGGACTGCAAGATACGCAGTATTTT. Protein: CASSYSGLQDTQYF.

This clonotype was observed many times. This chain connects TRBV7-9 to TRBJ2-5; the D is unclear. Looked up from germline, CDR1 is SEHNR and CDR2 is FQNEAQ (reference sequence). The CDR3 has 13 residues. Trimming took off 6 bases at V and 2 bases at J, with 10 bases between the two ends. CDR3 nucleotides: TGTGCCAGCAGGTACAGCCTACAAGAGACCCAGTACTTC. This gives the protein CASRYSLQETQYF.

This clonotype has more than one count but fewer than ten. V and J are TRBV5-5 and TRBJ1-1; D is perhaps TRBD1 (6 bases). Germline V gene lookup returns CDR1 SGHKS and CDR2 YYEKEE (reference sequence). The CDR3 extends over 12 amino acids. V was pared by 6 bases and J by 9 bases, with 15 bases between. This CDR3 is CASTLGGGQAFF. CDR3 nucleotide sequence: TGTGCCAGCACCTTAGGCGGGGGGCAAGCTTTCTTT.

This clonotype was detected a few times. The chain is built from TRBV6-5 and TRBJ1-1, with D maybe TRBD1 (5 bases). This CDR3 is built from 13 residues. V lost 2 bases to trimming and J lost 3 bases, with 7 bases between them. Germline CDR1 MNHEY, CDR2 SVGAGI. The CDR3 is CASSYIGDTEAFF. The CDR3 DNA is TGTGCCAGCAGTTACATAGGGGACACTGAAGCTTTCTTT.

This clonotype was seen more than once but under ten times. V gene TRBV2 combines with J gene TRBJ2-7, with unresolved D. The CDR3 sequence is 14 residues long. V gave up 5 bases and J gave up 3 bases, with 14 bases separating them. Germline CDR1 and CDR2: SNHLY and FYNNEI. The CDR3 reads CASSTPGNIYEQYF. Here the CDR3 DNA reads TGTGCCAGCAGTACGCCCGGCAACATCTACGAGCAGTACTTC.

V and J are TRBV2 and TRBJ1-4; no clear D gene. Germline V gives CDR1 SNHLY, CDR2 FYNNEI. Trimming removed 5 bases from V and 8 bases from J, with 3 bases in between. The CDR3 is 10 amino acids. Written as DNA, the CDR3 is TGTGCCAGCAGTCGCGAAAAACTGTTTTTT. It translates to CASSREKLFF.

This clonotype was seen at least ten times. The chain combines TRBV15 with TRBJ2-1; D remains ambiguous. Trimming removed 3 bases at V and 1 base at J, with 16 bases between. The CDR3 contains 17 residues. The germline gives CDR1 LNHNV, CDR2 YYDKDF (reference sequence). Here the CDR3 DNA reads TGTGCCACCAGCAGGGAATTCATAAACGGGTCCTACAATGAGCAGTTCTTC. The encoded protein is CATSREFINGSYNEQFF.

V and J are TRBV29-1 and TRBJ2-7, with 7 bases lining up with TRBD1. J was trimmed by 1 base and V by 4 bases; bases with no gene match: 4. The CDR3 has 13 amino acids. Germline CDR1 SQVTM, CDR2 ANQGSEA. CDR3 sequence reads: CSVVGTASYEQYF. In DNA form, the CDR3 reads TGCAGCGTTGTCGGGACAGCATCCTACGAGCAGTACTTC.

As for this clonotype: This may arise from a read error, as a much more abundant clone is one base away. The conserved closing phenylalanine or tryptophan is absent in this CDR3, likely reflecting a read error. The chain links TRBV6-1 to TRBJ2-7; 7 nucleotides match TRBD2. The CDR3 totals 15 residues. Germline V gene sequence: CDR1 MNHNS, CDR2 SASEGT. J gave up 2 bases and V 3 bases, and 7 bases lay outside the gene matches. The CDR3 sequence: CASSEVKRGPYEQYL. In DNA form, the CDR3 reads TGTGCCAGCAGTGAGGTCAAGCGGGGCCCCTACGAGCAGTACTTA.

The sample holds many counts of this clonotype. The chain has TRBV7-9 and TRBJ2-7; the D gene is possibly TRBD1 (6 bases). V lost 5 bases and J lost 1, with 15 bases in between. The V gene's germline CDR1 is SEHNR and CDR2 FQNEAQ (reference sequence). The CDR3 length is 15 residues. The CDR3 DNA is TGTGCCAGCAGCCAGACCGGGACACCTTCCTACGAGCAGTACTTC. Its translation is CASSQTGTPSYEQYF. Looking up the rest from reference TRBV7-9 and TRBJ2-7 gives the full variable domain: DTGVSQNPRHKITKRGQNVTFRCDPISEHNRLYWYRQTLGQGPEFLTYFQNEAQLEKSRLLSDRFSAERPKGSFSTLEIQRTEQGDSAMYLCASSQTGTPSYEQYFGPGTRLTVT.

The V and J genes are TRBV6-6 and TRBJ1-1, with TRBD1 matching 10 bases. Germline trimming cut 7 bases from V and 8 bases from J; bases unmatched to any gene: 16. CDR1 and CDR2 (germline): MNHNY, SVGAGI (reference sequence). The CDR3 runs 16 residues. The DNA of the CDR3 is TGTGCCAGCAAGCCCGAAACCGGGACAGGGGTACCCGAAGCTTTCTTT. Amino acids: CASKPETGTGVPEAFF.

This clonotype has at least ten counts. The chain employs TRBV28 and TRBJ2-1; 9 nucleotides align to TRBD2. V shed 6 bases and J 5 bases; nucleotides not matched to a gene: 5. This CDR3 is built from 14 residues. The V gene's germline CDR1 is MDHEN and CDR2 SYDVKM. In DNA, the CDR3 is TGTGCCAGCAGGGTAGCGGGAGCCCACAATGAGCAGTTCTTC. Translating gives CASRVAGAHNEQFF.

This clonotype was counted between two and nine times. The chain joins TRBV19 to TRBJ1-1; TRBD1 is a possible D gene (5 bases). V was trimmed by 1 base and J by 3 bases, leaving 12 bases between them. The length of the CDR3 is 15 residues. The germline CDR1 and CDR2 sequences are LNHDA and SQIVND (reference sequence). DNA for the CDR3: TGTGCCAGTAGTATAGCGGGGACGGGATACACTGAAGCTTTCTTT. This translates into CASSIAGTGYTEAFF.

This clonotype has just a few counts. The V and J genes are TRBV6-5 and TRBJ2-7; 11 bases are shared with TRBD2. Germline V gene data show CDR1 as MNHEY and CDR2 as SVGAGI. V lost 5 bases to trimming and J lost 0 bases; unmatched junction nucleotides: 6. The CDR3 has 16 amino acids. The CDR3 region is CASSPLAGGTSYEQYF. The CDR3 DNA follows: TGTGCCAGCAGTCCTCTAGCGGGGGGTACCTCCTACGAGCAGTACTTC.

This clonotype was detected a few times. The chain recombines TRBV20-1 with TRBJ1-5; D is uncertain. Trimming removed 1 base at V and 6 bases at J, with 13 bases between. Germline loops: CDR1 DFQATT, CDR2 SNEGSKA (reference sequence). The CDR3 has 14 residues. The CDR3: CSARGPAGGQPQHF. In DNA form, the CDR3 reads TGCAGTGCTAGAGGGCCCGCCGGCGGTCAGCCCCAGCATTTT.